This passage covers 14 T cell receptor beta chains from one sample sequenced in a study of blood T cell repertoires in COVID-19. Data came from immunoSEQ multiplex PCR; TCRdb stores just in-frame clones and leaves some out. This table has about 200,000 clones, about 85% appearing once. Material for sequencing was PBMCs or T cells enriched from blood (not recorded which). These receptors were collected from a woman in her thirties or forties in a cohort exposed to, infected with or recovered from COVID-19 (not recorded which).

This chain uses TRBV6-5 with TRBJ2-7; TRBD1 matches 8 bases. Germline V gene lookup returns CDR1 MNHEY and CDR2 SVGAGI. The CDR3 runs to 16 residues. The V and J ends lost 0 bases and 2 bases, in that order; junction bases with no gene match: 6. The CDR3 is CASSYSRQGSTYEQYF. DNA of the CDR3: TGTGCCAGCAGTTACTCGAGACAGGGGTCAACCTACGAGCAGTACTTC.

The rearrangement uses TRBV7-2 and TRBJ1-3; 7 bases agree with TRBD1. The V segment lost 2 bases and the J segment 0 bases; nucleotides outside the gene matches: 1. There are 15 residues in the CDR3. Germline CDR1 and CDR2: SGHTA and FQGNSA. The chain's CDR3 is CASSLSGGSGNTIYF. Written as DNA, the CDR3 is TGTGCCAGCAGCTTATCAGGGGGCTCTGGAAACACCATATATTTT.

This clone was detected only once. As DNA, the CDR3 is TGCGCCAGCAGCAGAACCTCTAACGAGCAGTACTTC. Translated: CASSRTSNEQYF. The J gene is TRBJ2-7, the V gene TRBV5-1; D gene uncertain. This CDR3 comprises 12 residues. The V gene's germline CDR1 is SGHRS and CDR2 YFSETQ. V was shortened by 4 bases and J by 5 bases, with 10 bases between the two germline ends.

V usage is TRBV5-4 and J usage is TRBJ1-1; weak D call: TRBD1 (5 bases). This CDR3 comprises 14 residues. V was pared by 6 bases and J by 0 bases, with 12 bases between. Germline CDR1 is SGHNT and CDR2 is YYREEE (reference sequence). Here the CDR3 DNA reads TGTGCCAGCAAGTCGGGGGGGATGAACACTGAAGCTTTCTTT. This encodes CASKSGGMNTEAFF.

The chain carries TRBV11-3 and TRBJ1-4, with a weak D call TRBD1 (6 bases). The germline V and J ends were trimmed by 5 bases and 12 bases, with 22 bases remaining between them. CDR3 length: 15 residues. Germline CDR1 SGHNT, CDR2 YENEEA. Written as DNA, the CDR3 is TGTGCCAGCAGCCTAGCCGGGGACACTGTTGATGAACTGTTTTTT. Its translation: CASSLAGDTVDELFF.

This clone was recorded only once. The chain uses TRBV2 and TRBJ1-2, with 7 bases that match TRBD1. The CDR3 sequence is 14 residues long. Per germline, CDR1 SNHLY and CDR2 FYNNEI. J was trimmed by 4 bases and V by 7 bases; bases with no gene match: 9. This CDR3 is CASNLRQGTYGYTF. Here the CDR3 DNA reads TGTGCCAGCAACCTTCGACAGGGTACCTATGGCTACACCTTC.

The rearrangement uses TRBV6-5 and TRBJ1-2; unclear D gene. Germline CDR1 and CDR2: MNHEY and SVGAGI. V lost 2 bases to trimming and J lost 7 bases, with 11 bases between them. This CDR3 contains 13 residues. The chain's CDR3 is CASSYGRSSGYTF. The CDR3 DNA is TGTGCCAGCAGTTACGGCAGGTCCTCTGGCTACACCTTC.

The rearrangement uses TRBV4-2 and TRBJ2-1, with TRBD2 matching over 13 bases. The ends lost 0 bases at V and 6 bases at J; junction bases unmatched: 5. CDR3 length: 17 amino acids. The germline V gene has CDR1 LGHNA and CDR2 YNFKEQ. CDR3 loop: CASSQEVLAGGSNEQFF. The CDR3 coding sequence is TGTGCCAGCAGCCAAGAGGTACTAGCGGGAGGGTCCAATGAGCAGTTCTTC.

V and J are TRBV4-3 and TRBJ2-7, with 11 bases matching TRBD1. The CDR3 has 15 amino acids. Germline CDR1 LGHNA, CDR2 YSLEER. Trimming removed 3 bases from V and 1 base from J; junction bases left unmatched: 2. The CDR3 DNA follows: TGCGCCAGCAGCCAGGGGACAGGGGGTTCCTACGAGCAGTACTTC. Its protein product is CASSQGTGGSYEQYF.

This clone was found a few times. J is TRBJ1-1 and V is TRBV15; D may be TRBD1 (6 bases). The V gene's germline CDR1 is LNHNV and CDR2 YYDKDF (reference sequence). CDR3 length: 18 amino acids. Trimming removed 3 bases from V and 9 bases from J, with 29 bases in between. CDR3 DNA: TGTGCCACCAGCAGTAAGTATAACAGGGTCTCGGAGGAAAAACAAGCTTTCTTT. This codes for CATSSKYNRVSEEKQAFF.

This clone was observed a handful of times. The J gene is TRBJ1-2, the V gene TRBV9; TRBD1 aligns across 8 bases. The CDR3 length is 17 residues. CDR1 is SGDLS and CDR2 is YYNGEE in the germline V gene. V lost 4 bases, J lost 4 bases, and 15 bases stayed unmatched. The CDR3 is CASSPLGQGADGYGYTF. The CDR3 DNA is TGTGCCAGCAGCCCGCTGGGGCAGGGGGCGGACGGCTATGGCTACACCTTC.

In DNA, the CDR3 is TGTGCCACCAGCCCCTCTAGGCGGGACAGTTCCCCCCCCGGCGGCTACACCTTC. Translated: CATSPSRRDSSPPGGYTF. The chain links TRBV24-1 to TRBJ1-2, with 7 bases aligning to TRBD1. Germline V gene sequence: CDR1 KGHDR, CDR2 SFDVKD. The CDR3 is 18 residues long. V dropped 7 bases and J dropped 8; count of bases not matched to a gene: 24.

V gene TRBV6-5 combines with J gene TRBJ2-1; TRBD2 agrees at 8 bases. Per the germline V gene, CDR1 is MNHEY and CDR2 is SVGAGI. V gave up 7 bases and J gave up 2 bases; unmatched junction bases: 7. The CDR3 consists of 15 residues. CDR3 DNA sequence: TGTGCCAGCAATGCCCGGGGGGGCCCCTACAATGAGCAGTTCTTC. Translation: CASNARGGPYNEQFF.

The V gene is TRBV29-1, the J gene TRBJ1-1; TRBD1 agrees at 7 bases. After removal of 7 bases from V and 6 bases from J, the junction contained 8 bases not matched to a gene. CDR1 is SQVTM and CDR2 is ANQGSEA in the germline V gene. The CDR3 totals 12 residues. CDR3 sequence (DNA): TGCAGCGGGACCGACAGGGTCTCTGAAGCTTTCTTT. Residues: CSGTDRVSEAFF.